This T cell receptor (beta chain) was identified during a study of beta chain features in type 1 diabetes. The whole isolated RNA underwent reverse transcription, so sequencing captured expressed TCRB transcripts. TCRdb's copy holds only in-frame clones and misses some; the assay was immunoSEQ multiplex PCR. This table holds roughly 290,000 clones, under 8.5% found once. The CDR3 has 14 amino acids. Trimming took 5 bases from V and 10 from J, leaving 15 bases between them. CDR1 is SGHDN and CDR2 is FVKESK in the germline V gene. Notes on the study in general: Patients' naive, central memory and Treg TCRB repertoires seemed closer to one another than those of healthy donors.

Comment on this clone: What it binds is not known.

This receptor was taken from a woman under 30 in good health. The genes are TRBV14 and TRBJ1-6; D not certain. Sequenced material: central memory CD4+ T cells from blood. CDR3 residues: CASSWTGVGSPLHF. Here the CDR3 DNA reads TGTGCCAGCAGCTGGACCGGGGTCGGGTCACCCCTCCACTTT.